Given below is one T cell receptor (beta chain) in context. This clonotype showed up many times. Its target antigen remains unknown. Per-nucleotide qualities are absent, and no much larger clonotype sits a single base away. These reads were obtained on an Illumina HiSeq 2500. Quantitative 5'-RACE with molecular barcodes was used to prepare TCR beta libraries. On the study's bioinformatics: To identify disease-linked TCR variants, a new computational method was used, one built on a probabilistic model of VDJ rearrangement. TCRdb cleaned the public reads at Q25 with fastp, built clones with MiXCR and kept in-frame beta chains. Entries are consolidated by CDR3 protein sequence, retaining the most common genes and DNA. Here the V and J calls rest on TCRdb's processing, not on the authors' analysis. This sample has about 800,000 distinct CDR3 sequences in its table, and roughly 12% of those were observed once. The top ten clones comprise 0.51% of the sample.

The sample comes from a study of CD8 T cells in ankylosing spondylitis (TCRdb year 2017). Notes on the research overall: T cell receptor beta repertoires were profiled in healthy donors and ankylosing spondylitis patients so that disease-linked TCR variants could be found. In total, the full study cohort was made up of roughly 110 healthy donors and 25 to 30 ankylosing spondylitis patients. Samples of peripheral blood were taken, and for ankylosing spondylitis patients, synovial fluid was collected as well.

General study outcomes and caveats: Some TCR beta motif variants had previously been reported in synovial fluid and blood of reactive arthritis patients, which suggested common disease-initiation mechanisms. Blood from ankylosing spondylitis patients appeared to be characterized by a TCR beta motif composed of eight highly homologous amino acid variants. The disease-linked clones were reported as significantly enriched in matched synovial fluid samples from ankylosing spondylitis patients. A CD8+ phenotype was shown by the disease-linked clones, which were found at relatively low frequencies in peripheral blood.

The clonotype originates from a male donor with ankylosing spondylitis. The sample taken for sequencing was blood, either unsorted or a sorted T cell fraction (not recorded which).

CDR3 loop: CSATFTGELFF. The nucleotide sequence is TGCAGCGCGACATTCACCGGGGAGCTGTTTTTT. The sequence is built from TRBV29-1 and TRBJ2-2; the D segment cannot be called with confidence. CDR1 and CDR2 (SQVTM, ANQGSEA) derive from the germline V gene. Trimming takes 7 bases from V and 4 bases from J, and the germline ends sit 7 bases apart. From cysteine to phenylalanine, the CDR3 is 11 amino acids long. Just the 33-base CDR3 DNA is kept, in frame starting at base 1.